The clone carrying this T cell receptor beta chain was counted between two and nine times. Its antigen is as yet unknown. Blood samples were obtained at baseline, cycle 4 day 1, and cycle 7 day 1. The CDR3 sequence is 12 residues long. CDR1 SGDLS and CDR2 YYNGEE come from the germline V gene. V shed 6 bases and J shed 3 bases, with 9 bases lying between them. This sample was included in a study of OX40 agonist ivuxolimab in advanced cancers. Study in general: Ivuxolimab is a fully human IgG2 antibody that activates OX40 (CD134). Broader study findings: At 0.1 to 3.0 mg/kg and by week 6, clonal expansion occurred in CD4+ and CD8+ blood T cells.

Clones were sequenced by immunoSEQ multiplex PCR, and TCRdb holds only the in-frame ones, with some missing. Counted here are tens of thousands of clones, around 87% occurring once; the ten biggest clones make up roughly 16%. Sample: CD4+ or CD8+ T cells sorted from blood, taken in a trial of the OX40 agonist ivuxolimab. The sequence was collected from an adult with an advanced solid tumor such as melanoma, head and neck, liver or kidney cancer. The J gene is TRBJ1-2, the V gene TRBV9; D remains unclear. The CDR3 reads CASIGNDYGYTF. The CDR3 DNA sequence: TGTGCCAGCATTGGTAATGACTATGGCTACACCTTC.